A selection of T cell receptor beta chains follows, all from one sample in a study of OX40 agonist ivuxolimab in advanced cancers. Profiling relied on immunoSEQ multiplex PCR, and the TCRdb table lists in-frame clones only, not all of them. The sample has about 94,000 clones, around 90% seen once. Here the sequenced sample was CD4+ or CD8+ T cells sorted from blood, taken in a trial of the OX40 agonist ivuxolimab. The source of these receptors is an adult with an advanced solid tumor such as melanoma, head and neck, liver or kidney cancer. CDR3s include the opening cysteine and the closing phenylalanine or tryptophan. The order of the fields is D gene, V gene, J gene, CDR3 protein. The D gene is left open where the match is weak.

d_call: NA; v_call: TRBV19; j_call: TRBJ2-7; cdr3_aa: CASSRIRGEQYF
d_call: TRBD1; v_call: TRBV19; j_call: TRBJ1-2; cdr3_aa: CASSIAGGGSYGYTF
d_call: TRBD1; v_call: TRBV19; j_call: TRBJ2-6; cdr3_aa: CASSTLGTGVGSGANVLTF
d_call: NA; v_call: TRBV6-5; j_call: TRBJ1-5; cdr3_aa: CASRSGQVNQPQHF
d_call: NA; v_call: TRBV2; j_call: TRBJ2-2; cdr3_aa: CASTGRGSTGELFF
d_call: TRBD1; v_call: TRBV2; j_call: TRBJ2-7; cdr3_aa: CASSPGQGGEQYF
d_call: TRBD1; v_call: TRBV29-1; j_call: TRBJ2-7; cdr3_aa: CSVRGDRETYEQYF
d_call: TRBD1; v_call: TRBV4-1; j_call: TRBJ1-4; cdr3_aa: CASSQQGAWEKLFF
d_call: TRBD2; v_call: TRBV12-5; j_call: TRBJ2-5; cdr3_aa: CASGLFRTSGGETQYF
d_call: NA; v_call: TRBV19; j_call: TRBJ1-2; cdr3_aa: CASSNRAEGYTF
d_call: NA; v_call: TRBV6-5; j_call: TRBJ2-7; cdr3_aa: CASSSTGAYEQYF
d_call: NA; v_call: TRBV6-6; j_call: TRBJ2-3; cdr3_aa: CASSPSRATDTQYF
d_call: NA; v_call: TRBV10-2; j_call: TRBJ2-3; cdr3_aa: CASSDVDSTGTDTQYF
d_call: NA; v_call: TRBV25-1; j_call: TRBJ1-2; cdr3_aa: CASSEWLGKAYGYTF
d_call: NA; v_call: TRBV19; j_call: TRBJ1-3; cdr3_aa: CASSIPTGNTIYF
d_call: NA; v_call: TRBV18; j_call: TRBJ2-5; cdr3_aa: CASSPPTLETQYF
d_call: TRBD1; v_call: TRBV5-4; j_call: TRBJ1-2; cdr3_aa: CASSQTGRGGYTF
d_call: NA; v_call: TRBV6-1; j_call: TRBJ1-3; cdr3_aa: CASSERGSGNTIYF
d_call: NA; v_call: TRBV11-2; j_call: TRBJ2-1; cdr3_aa: CASSSEGGVENEQFF
d_call: NA; v_call: TRBV5-1; j_call: TRBJ2-3; cdr3_aa: CATAGGASSSTDTQYF
d_call: NA; v_call: TRBV5-4; j_call: TRBJ2-2; cdr3_aa: CASSPSGAERTGELFF
d_call: NA; v_call: TRBV16; j_call: TRBJ1-6; cdr3_aa: CASSQSTPTNSPLHF
d_call: TRBD1; v_call: TRBV25-1; j_call: TRBJ1-1; cdr3_aa: CASRPGTGERAEAFF
d_call: TRBD1; v_call: TRBV10-3; j_call: TRBJ1-2; cdr3_aa: CAISGDRGPNYGYTF
d_call: TRBD1; v_call: TRBV18; j_call: TRBJ1-2; cdr3_aa: CASSYNRGIGYGYTF
d_call: NA; v_call: TRBV5-1; j_call: TRBJ1-1; cdr3_aa: CASSGGTPNTEAFF
d_call: NA; v_call: TRBV5-1; j_call: TRBJ2-7; cdr3_aa: CASSRDNYEQYF